These 32 T cell receptor beta chains originate from one sample sequenced in a study of blood T cell repertoires in COVID-19. The method was immunoSEQ multiplex PCR; TCRdb's version includes in-frame clones alone and lacks a portion of them. The table records a few hundred thousand clones, around 87% of them present only once. The sample taken for sequencing was peripheral blood. The receptors here all came from a man aged 18 to 29 with active or convalescent COVID-19.

The count of this clone is one. The chain carries TRBV24-1 and TRBJ1-1; tentative D call: TRBD1 (6 bases). This CDR3 is built from 13 residues. Per germline, CDR1 KGHDR and CDR2 SFDVKD. V gave up 8 bases and J gave up 1 base, with 10 bases separating them. In nucleotides, the CDR3 is TGTGCCACCAAGGACAGAGAGAACACTGAAGCTTTCTTT. Translated, it gives CATKDRENTEAFF.

V and J are TRBV6-2 or TRBV6-3 and TRBJ2-3; 11 bases are a match to TRBD2. The CDR3 is 19 amino acids. After removal of 5 bases from V and 3 bases from J, the junction contained 16 bases not matched to a gene. Germline V lookup: CDR1 MNHEY, CDR2 SVGEGT. The CDR3 protein is CASSNPLAGGPKPTDTQYF. In nucleotides, the CDR3 is TGTGCCAGCAGTAACCCCCTAGCGGGAGGACCCAAACCGACAGATACGCAGTATTTT.

The genes are TRBV5-1 and TRBJ1-4; D is ambiguous. The CDR3 runs 12 residues. The V end was cut by 0 bases, the J end by 8 bases, with 5 bases between. Per the germline V gene, CDR1 is SGHRS and CDR2 is YFSETQ. Written as DNA, the CDR3 is TGCGCCAGCAGCTTGGGAGGGGAAAAACTGTTTTTT. It specifies CASSLGGEKLFF. Variable domain in full (rest from reference TRBV5-1 and TRBJ1-4): KAGVTQTPRYLIKTRGQQVTLSCSPISGHRSVSWYQQTPGQGLQFLFEYFSETQRNKGNFPGRFSGRQFSNSRSEMNVSTLELGDSALYLCASSLGGEKLFFGSGTQLSVL.

This clone came up once. J is TRBJ2-6 and V is TRBV2; TRBD2 might be the D (6 bases). CDR1 and CDR2 (germline): SNHLY, FYNNEI. V was clipped by 8 bases and J by 3 bases, with 11 bases between them. This CDR3 has 14 residues. The CDR3 loop is CASWRDDGANVLTF. The CDR3 nucleotides read TGTGCCAGCTGGAGGGATGATGGGGCCAACGTCCTGACTTTC.

The CDR3 sequence is CASSEYAADPYNEQFF. The CDR3 nucleotides read TGTGCCAGCAGTGAATATGCAGCGGATCCCTACAATGAGCAGTTCTTC. This chain uses TRBV25-1 with TRBJ2-1; tentative D call: TRBD2 (5 bases). This CDR3 region has 16 residues. Deletions cut 0 bases from V and 2 bases from J, with 11 bases between. From germline, CDR1 is MGHDK and CDR2 SYGVNS.

This chain uses TRBV10-3 with TRBJ2-2; perhaps TRBD1 as D (6 bases). The germline V gene has CDR1 ENHRY and CDR2 SYGVKD. The CDR3 length is 14 residues. V lost 9 bases to trimming and J lost 6 bases, with 17 bases between them. The CDR3 DNA reads as TGTGCCATGGGGGCTATTTTCATCTCCGGGGAGCTGTTTTTT. This translates into CAMGAIFISGELFF.

The chain employs TRBV27 and TRBJ2-2; TRBD1 matches at 7 bases. CDR1 and CDR2 (germline): MNHEY, SMNVEV (reference sequence). The CDR3 is made up of 16 amino acids. After removal of 5 bases from V and 5 bases from J, the junction contained 11 bases not matched to a gene. The CDR3 DNA is TGTGCCAGCAGTGTTAGGGGGCCGGGTTTGACCGGGGAGCTGTTTTTT. Translated, it gives CASSVRGPGLTGELFF.

The chain couples TRBV5-6 to TRBJ2-1; TRBD2 agrees at 7 bases. The germline gives CDR1 SGHDT, CDR2 YYEEEE. The CDR3 contains 13 residues. Trimming took 0 bases from V and 8 from J; bases not matched to a gene: 2. The CDR3 spells CASSLDGRYEQFF. CDR3 DNA sequence: TGTGCCAGCAGCTTGGACGGGAGGTATGAGCAGTTCTTC.

This clone was seen at least ten times. This sequence joins TRBV5-4 and TRBJ1-2; 12 nucleotides align to TRBD1. The germline V gene encodes CDR1 SGHNT and CDR2 YYREEE (reference sequence). The CDR3 contains 14 residues. Trimming cost V 4 bases and J 7 bases; bases outside gene matches: 5. This CDR3 is CASSTGTGGPGYTF. Here the CDR3 DNA reads TGTGCCAGCAGCACCGGGACAGGGGGCCCTGGCTACACCTTC.

This clone has only one observation. The gene calls are TRBV5-5 and TRBJ1-1; D is unresolved. Germline assignment: CDR1 SGHKS and CDR2 YYEKEE (reference sequence). With 7 bases removed from V and 4 bases from J, the gap between germline ends came to 14 bases. The CDR3 contains 13 residues. The CDR3 nucleotides read TGTGCCAGCGCTGTCGGGGTGAGCACTGAAGCTTTCTTT. Its translation is CASAVGVSTEAFF.

The chain carries TRBV7-3 and TRBJ2-1, with TRBD1 matching 9 bases. The V and J ends lost 5 bases and 10 bases, in that order; junction bases with no gene match: 9. The CDR3 totals 14 residues. Germline V lookup: CDR1 SGHTA, CDR2 FQGTGA. CDR3 DNA: TGTGCCAGCAGCAAAGGACAGGGGTCGGGCGAGCAGTTCTTC. It is translated as CASSKGQGSGEQFF.

The rearrangement links TRBV14 to TRBJ2-1; TRBD2 matches 7 bases. After removal of 0 bases from V and 12 bases from J, the junction contained 5 bases not matched to a gene. Germline CDR1 and CDR2: SGHDN and FVKESK. The CDR3 sequence is 13 residues long. In nucleotides, the CDR3 is TGTGCCAGCAGCCAAGATTGGGGGAGGGGGCAGTTCTTC. It yields the protein CASSQDWGRGQFF. Filled out from reference TRBV14 and TRBJ2-1, the complete variable domain reads EAGVTQFPSHSVIEKGQTVTLRCDPISGHDNLYWYRRVMGKEIKFLLHFVKESKQDESGMPNNRFLAERTGGTYSTLKVQPAELEDSGVYFCASSQDWGRGQFFGPGTRLTVL.

Details on this clone: The same CDR3 also results from other DNA sequences found in this sample. This chain uses TRBV28 with TRBJ1-1; a possible D gene is TRBD1 (5 bases). Per the germline V gene, CDR1 is MDHEN and CDR2 is SYDVKM. V gave up 5 bases and J gave up 8 bases, with 21 bases separating them. CDR3 length: 15 amino acids. The CDR3 bases are TGTGCCAGCAGTCTACGCCCCTCCCGGGGGACCGAAGCTTTCTTT. As protein: CASSLRPSRGTEAFF.

The chain is built from TRBV28 and TRBJ1-4; D is undetermined. Trimming cost V 6 bases and J 7 bases, with 15 bases left between them. The CDR3 extends over 14 amino acids. Germline-derived CDR1 and CDR2 are MDHEN and SYDVKM. CDR3 in amino acids: CASRRVFLVEKLFF. CDR3 in DNA: TGTGCCAGCAGGAGAGTTTTTTTGGTTGAAAAACTGTTTTTT.

V and J are TRBV14 and TRBJ2-5; 8 positions match TRBD1. The V and J ends lost 3 bases and 5 bases, in that order; junction bases with no gene match: 2. The CDR3 covers 13 residues. In germline, CDR1 is SGHDN, CDR2 FVKESK. The CDR3 loop reads CASSQNRGETQYF. CDR3 DNA: TGTGCCAGCAGCCAGAACAGGGGGGAGACCCAGTACTTC. Variable domain in full (rest from reference TRBV14 and TRBJ2-5): EAGVTQFPSHSVIEKGQTVTLRCDPISGHDNLYWYRRVMGKEIKFLLHFVKESKQDESGMPNNRFLAERTGGTYSTLKVQPAELEDSGVYFCASSQNRGETQYFGPGTRLLVL.

The chain couples TRBV7-9 to TRBJ2-7; D possibly corresponds to TRBD1 (5 bases). The germline CDR1 and CDR2 sequences are SEHNR and FQNEAQ (reference sequence). The CDR3 contains 11 residues. V was shortened by 5 bases and J by 7 bases, with 9 bases between the two germline ends. In DNA form, the CDR3 reads TGTGCCAGCAGCCGTACAGGAGAGCAGTACTTC. This gives the protein CASSRTGEQYF.

The rearrangement links TRBV2 to TRBJ2-5, with D tentatively TRBD2 (5 bases). Per germline, CDR1 SNHLY and CDR2 FYNNEI. The CDR3 has 15 amino acids. The ends were cut back, 3 bases at V and 2 bases at J, with 13 bases in the middle. In DNA form, the CDR3 reads TGTGCCAGCAGTGAGGGAAAGACTACTCAAGAGACCCAGTACTTC. Protein product: CASSEGKTTQETQYF.

The CDR3 reads CASSDGLALNEQFF. DNA for the CDR3: TGTGCCAGCAGTGATGGACTAGCCCTGAATGAGCAGTTCTTC. The chain joins TRBV2 to TRBJ2-1; 8 positions match TRBD2. CDR1 SNHLY and CDR2 FYNNEI come from the germline V gene. The CDR3 runs to 14 residues. V gave up 3 bases and J gave up 7 bases; unmatched junction bases: 5.

The chain links TRBV6-5 to TRBJ2-3, with D tentatively TRBD2 (5 bases). CDR3 size: 14 residues. The germline V gene has CDR1 MNHEY and CDR2 SVGAGI. Trimming took off 7 bases at V and 3 bases at J, with 14 bases between the two ends. CDR3 nucleotide sequence: TGTGCCAGCACCCAACCCCCGGGGACAGATACGCAGTATTTT. It translates to CASTQPPGTDTQYF.

This clone was picked up a small number of times. This chain links TRBV30 with TRBJ1-5; TRBD1 might be the D (6 bases). The CDR3 has 13 residues. V was trimmed by 2 bases and J by 5 bases, leaving 10 bases between them. The germline V gene has CDR1 GTSNPN and CDR2 SVGIG (reference sequence). The CDR3 here is CAWSLQGYQPQHF. For the CDR3, the DNA is TGTGCCTGGAGTTTACAGGGTTATCAGCCCCAGCATTTT. The variable domain in full, with the rest retrieved from reference TRBV30 and TRBJ1-5, is SQTIHQWPATLVQPVGSPLSLECTVEGTSNPNLYWYRQAAGRGLQLLFYSVGIGQISSEVPQNLSASRPQDRQFILSSKKLLLSDSGFYLCAWSLQGYQPQHFGDGTRLSIL.

This chain links TRBV6-5 with TRBJ2-5; the D gene is possibly TRBD2 (6 bases). V was pared by 2 bases and J by 10 bases, with 20 bases between. Germline V gives CDR1 MNHEY, CDR2 SVGAGI. This CDR3 contains 15 residues. CDR3 loop: CASSYGWGGITHQYF. CDR3 DNA: TGTGCCAGCAGTTACGGTTGGGGCGGGATTACACACCAGTACTTC.

The chain employs TRBV18 and TRBJ2-3, with 9 nucleotides matching TRBD1. In germline, CDR1 is KGHSH, CDR2 LQKENI. The junction had 5 bases not matched to a gene; V was cut back by 1 base and J by 6 bases. This CDR3 comprises 15 residues. CDR3 protein: CASSPQQGAWDTQYF. In DNA form, the CDR3 reads TGTGCCAGCTCACCACAACAGGGGGCATGGGATACGCAGTATTTT.

This clone occurred many times. The chain has TRBV3-1 (or the pseudogene TRBV3-2) and TRBJ1-3; no firm D call. The germline gives CDR1 LGHDT, CDR2 YNNKEL (reference sequence). Deletions cut 4 bases from V and 1 base from J, with 11 bases between. The CDR3 length is 15 residues. Here the CDR3 DNA reads TGTGCCAGCAGCCCGTATGCGATTTCTGGAAACACCATATATTTT. It yields the protein CASSPYAISGNTIYF.

V gene TRBV6-5 combines with J gene TRBJ2-3; TRBD2 matches 8 bases. The CDR3 runs 16 residues. Germline V CDR1 and CDR2: MNHEY, SVGAGI. After removal of 2 bases from V and 4 bases from J, the junction contained 8 bases not matched to a gene. The CDR3 sequence is CASSYTGTSVADTQYF. DNA for the CDR3: TGTGCCAGCAGTTACACCGGGACTAGTGTAGCAGATACGCAGTATTTT.

This sequence joins TRBV10-3 and TRBJ1-2; D possibly corresponds to TRBD1 (5 bases). The length of the CDR3 is 14 residues. Germline-derived CDR1 and CDR2 are ENHRY and SYGVKD. Trimming removed 3 bases at V and 6 bases at J, with 14 bases between. CDR3 sequence reads: CAISDPPLQDGYTF. CDR3 in DNA: TGTGCCATCAGTGACCCGCCCCTACAGGATGGCTACACCTTC.

The chain joins TRBV7-8 to TRBJ2-1, with 9 bases identical to TRBD2. Unmatched junction bases numbered 17, after V lost 2 bases and J lost 9 bases. The CDR3 runs to 18 residues. Germline V gene lookup returns CDR1 SGHVS and CDR2 FQNEAQ. The chain's CDR3 is CASSLTSQIAGVNGEQFF. The CDR3 DNA is TGTGCCAGCAGCTTAACCTCTCAAATAGCGGGAGTAAATGGTGAGCAGTTCTTC.

This sequence joins TRBV5-1 and TRBJ1-2; 7 nucleotides align to TRBD1. The length of the CDR3 is 14 residues. Per germline, CDR1 SGHRS and CDR2 YFSETQ. Germline trimming cut 4 bases from V and 3 bases from J; bases unmatched to any gene: 6. CDR3 in DNA: TGCGCCAGCAGCCCAGACAGGGCTCACTATGGCTACACCTTC. Amino acids: CASSPDRAHYGYTF.

This clone was seen just once. The genes are TRBV11-3 and TRBJ2-7, with 9 bases fitting TRBD2. This CDR3 region has 13 residues. From germline, CDR1 is SGHNT and CDR2 YENEEA. After removal of 3 bases from V and 7 bases from J, the junction contained 4 bases not matched to a gene. For the CDR3, the DNA is TGTGCCAGCAGCTTCAGCGGGGGGTTAGAGCAGTACTTC. It is translated as CASSFSGGLEQYF.

The rearrangement links TRBV2 to TRBJ1-2; 11 nucleotides line up with TRBD1. The germline gives CDR1 SNHLY, CDR2 FYNNEI. The J segment lost 7 bases and the V segment lost 2 bases, leaving 3 bases of the junction unmatched. The CDR3 has 14 residues. CDR3 sequence reads: CASSERTGGTGYTF. In DNA form, the CDR3 reads TGTGCCAGCAGTGAAAGGACAGGGGGCACTGGCTACACCTTC.

V gene TRBV18 combines with J gene TRBJ2-5; the match to TRBD1 covers 7 bases. J lost 1 base, V lost 3 bases, and 5 bases had no gene match. Germline V gene data show CDR1 as KGHSH and CDR2 as LQKENI. The length of the CDR3 is 15 residues. The DNA of the CDR3 is TGTGCCAGCTCACCCCTGACAGGGTCCCAAGAGACCCAGTACTTC. This codes for CASSPLTGSQETQYF.

The chain uses TRBV27 and TRBJ1-6; D call uncertain. The V end was cut by 7 bases, the J end by 3 bases, with 13 bases between. There are 15 residues in the CDR3. The germline V gene encodes CDR1 MNHEY and CDR2 SMNVEV (reference sequence). The CDR3 DNA follows: TGTGCCAGCACCAATATGGCGGGCTATAATTCACCCCTCCACTTT. This translates into CASTNMAGYNSPLHF.

This clone is medium-sized (0.01 to 0.1%). This chain uses TRBV28 with TRBJ1-4, with TRBD1 identical over 9 bases. Germline trimming cut 4 bases from V and 5 bases from J; bases unmatched to any gene: 5. The CDR3 has 15 amino acids. Germline V gene sequence: CDR1 MDHEN, CDR2 SYDVKM. The CDR3 region has the DNA TGTGCCAGCAGTTCCGGGACAGGGCCGAATGAAAAACTGTTTTTT. Translated, it gives CASSSGTGPNEKLFF.